The 7 T cell receptor beta chains presented below share a single source sample, sequenced in a study of OX40 agonist ivuxolimab in advanced cancers. Repertoires were generated with immunoSEQ multiplex PCR, while TCRdb's copy carries only in-frame clones and drops some. The sample lists around 38,000 clones; 70% to 85% were seen once. This material consisted of CD4+ or CD8+ T cells sorted from blood, taken in a trial of the OX40 agonist ivuxolimab. Source of these receptors: an adult with an advanced solid tumor such as melanoma, head and neck, liver or kidney cancer.

The chain couples TRBV9 to TRBJ2-7, with 9 positions matching TRBD1. The CDR3 extends over 15 amino acids. Germline V gene sequence: CDR1 SGDLS, CDR2 YYNGEE. V lost 9 bases, J lost 3 bases, and 13 bases stayed unmatched. CDR3 amino acids: CAIHTYRGRVYEQYF. The CDR3 nucleotides are TGTGCCATCCATACCTACAGGGGGCGAGTCTACGAGCAGTACTTC.

The chain carries TRBV6-5 and TRBJ2-7, with 11 bases fitting TRBD2. This CDR3 comprises 16 residues. CDR1 MNHEY and CDR2 SVGAGI come from the germline V gene. The V and J ends lost 0 bases and 3 bases, in that order; junction bases with no gene match: 4. The CDR3 DNA reads as TGTGCCAGCAGTTACTCTGTGGGACTAGCGGTCTACGAGCAGTACTTC. Protein: CASSYSVGLAVYEQYF.

The V and J genes are TRBV9 and TRBJ2-5; 7 bases map to TRBD1. Germline V lookup: CDR1 SGDLS, CDR2 YYNGEE. This CDR3 spans 13 amino acids. V gave up 2 bases and J gave up 2 bases; unmatched junction bases: 0. In DNA form, the CDR3 reads TGTGCCAGCAGCGTGGGACAGCAAGAGACCCAGTACTTC. The encoded protein is CASSVGQQETQYF.

The V gene is TRBV5-4, the J gene TRBJ2-1, with 8 nucleotides matching TRBD2. Germline V lookup: CDR1 SGHNT, CDR2 YYREEE (reference sequence). The V and J ends lost 4 bases and 10 bases, in that order; junction bases with no gene match: 10. This CDR3 has 14 residues. The CDR3 loop is CASSQGLGLYEQFF. Written as DNA, the CDR3 is TGTGCCAGCAGCCAGGGACTAGGGCTATACGAGCAGTTCTTC.

The chain joins TRBV6-4 to TRBJ2-3, with D uncertain. The CDR3 contains 14 residues. Trimming left V 2 bases short and J 2 bases short, with 8 bases between. Germline V lookup: CDR1 MRHNA, CDR2 SNTAGT. CDR3 protein: CASSDVGFTDTQYF. The CDR3 DNA reads as TGTGCCAGCAGTGACGTGGGGTTCACAGATACGCAGTATTTT.

This chain connects TRBV7-9 to TRBJ2-7; the D gene could be TRBD1 or TRBD2 (5 bases each). The germline CDR1 and CDR2 sequences are SEHNR and FQNEAQ (reference sequence). Trimming took off 5 bases at V and 0 bases at J, with 11 bases between the two ends. The CDR3 loop spans 14 amino acids. The chain's CDR3 is CASSRDGNSYEQYF. The CDR3 bases are TGTGCCAGCAGCCGGGACGGGAACTCCTACGAGCAGTACTTC.

CDR3 in amino acids: CASSSTGNYGYTF. As DNA, the CDR3 is TGTGCCAGCAGTTCCACAGGGAACTATGGCTACACCTTC. The chain uses TRBV6-5 and TRBJ1-2; D may be TRBD1 (6 bases). The CDR3 is made up of 13 amino acids. CDR1 is MNHEY and CDR2 is SVGAGI in the germline V gene. The V gene lost 4 bases and the J gene lost 2 bases, with 8 bases spanning the gap.